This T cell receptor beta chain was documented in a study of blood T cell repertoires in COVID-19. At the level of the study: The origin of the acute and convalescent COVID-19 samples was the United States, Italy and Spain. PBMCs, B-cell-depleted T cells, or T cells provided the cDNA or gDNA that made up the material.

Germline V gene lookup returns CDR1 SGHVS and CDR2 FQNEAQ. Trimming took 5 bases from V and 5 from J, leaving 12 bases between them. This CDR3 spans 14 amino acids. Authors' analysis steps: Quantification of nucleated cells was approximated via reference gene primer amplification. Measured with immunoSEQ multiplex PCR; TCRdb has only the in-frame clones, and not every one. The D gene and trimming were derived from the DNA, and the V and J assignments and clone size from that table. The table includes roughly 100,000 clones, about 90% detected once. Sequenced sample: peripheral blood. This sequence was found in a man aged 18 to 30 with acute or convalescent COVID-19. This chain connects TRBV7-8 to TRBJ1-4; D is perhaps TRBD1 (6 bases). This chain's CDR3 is CASSPRDTNEKLFF. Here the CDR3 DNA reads TGTGCCAGCAGCCCCCGGGACACCAATGAAAAACTGTTTTTT.